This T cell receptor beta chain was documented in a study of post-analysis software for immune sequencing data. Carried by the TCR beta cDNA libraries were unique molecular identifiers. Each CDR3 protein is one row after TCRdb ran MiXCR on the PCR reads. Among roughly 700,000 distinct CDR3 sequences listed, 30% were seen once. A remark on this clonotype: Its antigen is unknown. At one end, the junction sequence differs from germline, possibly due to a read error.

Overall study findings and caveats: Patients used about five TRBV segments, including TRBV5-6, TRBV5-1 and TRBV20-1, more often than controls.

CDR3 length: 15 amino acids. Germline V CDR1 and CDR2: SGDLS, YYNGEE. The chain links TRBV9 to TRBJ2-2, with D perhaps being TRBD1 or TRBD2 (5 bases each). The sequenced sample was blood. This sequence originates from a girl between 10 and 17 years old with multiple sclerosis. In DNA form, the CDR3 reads TGTGCCAGCAGCCCCCGGGACGGCCGAACCGGGGAGTTGTTTTTT. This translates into CASSPRDGRTGELFF.